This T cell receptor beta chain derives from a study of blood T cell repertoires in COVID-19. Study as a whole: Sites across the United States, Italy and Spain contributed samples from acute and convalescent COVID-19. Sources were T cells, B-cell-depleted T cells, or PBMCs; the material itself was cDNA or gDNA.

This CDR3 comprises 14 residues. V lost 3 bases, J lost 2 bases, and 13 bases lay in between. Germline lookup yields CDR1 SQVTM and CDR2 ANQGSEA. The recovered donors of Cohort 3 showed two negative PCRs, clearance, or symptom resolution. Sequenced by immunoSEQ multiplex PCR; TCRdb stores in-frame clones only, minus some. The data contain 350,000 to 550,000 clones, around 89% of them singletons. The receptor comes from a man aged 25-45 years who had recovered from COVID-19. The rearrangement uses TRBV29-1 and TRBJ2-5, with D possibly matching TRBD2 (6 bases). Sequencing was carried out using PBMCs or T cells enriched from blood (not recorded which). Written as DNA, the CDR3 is TGCAGCGTTGATAGCGGAACTATTCAAGAGACCCAGTACTTC. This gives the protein CSVDSGTIQETQYF.